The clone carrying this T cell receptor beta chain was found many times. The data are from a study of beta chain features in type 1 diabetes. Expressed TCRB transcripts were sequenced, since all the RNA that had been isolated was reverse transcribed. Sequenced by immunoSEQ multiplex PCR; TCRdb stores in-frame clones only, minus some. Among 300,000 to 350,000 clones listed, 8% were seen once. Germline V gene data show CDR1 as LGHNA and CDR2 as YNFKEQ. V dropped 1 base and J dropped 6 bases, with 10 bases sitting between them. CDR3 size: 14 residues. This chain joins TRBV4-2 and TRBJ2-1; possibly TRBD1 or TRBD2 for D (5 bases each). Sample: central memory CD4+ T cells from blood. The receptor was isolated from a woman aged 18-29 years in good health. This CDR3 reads CASSQGYGGNEQFF. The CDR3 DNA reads TGTGCCAGCAGCCAAGGGTATGGGGGCAATGAGCAGTTCTTC.